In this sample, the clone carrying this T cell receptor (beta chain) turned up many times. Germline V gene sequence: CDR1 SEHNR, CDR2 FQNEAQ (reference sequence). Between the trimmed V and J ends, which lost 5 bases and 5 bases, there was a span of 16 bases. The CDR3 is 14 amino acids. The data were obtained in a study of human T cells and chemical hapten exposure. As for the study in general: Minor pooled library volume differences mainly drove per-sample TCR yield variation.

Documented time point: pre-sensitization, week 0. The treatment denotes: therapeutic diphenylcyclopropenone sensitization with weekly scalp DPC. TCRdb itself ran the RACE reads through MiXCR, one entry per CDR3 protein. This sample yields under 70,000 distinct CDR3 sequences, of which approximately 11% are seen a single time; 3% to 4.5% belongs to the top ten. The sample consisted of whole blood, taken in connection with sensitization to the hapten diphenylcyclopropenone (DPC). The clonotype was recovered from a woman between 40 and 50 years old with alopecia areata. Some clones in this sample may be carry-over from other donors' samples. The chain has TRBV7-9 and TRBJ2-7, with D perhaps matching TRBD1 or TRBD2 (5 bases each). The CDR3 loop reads CASSPRRDQNEQYF. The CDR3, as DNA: TGTGCCAGCAGCCCACGCCGGGACCAAAACGAGCAGTACTTC. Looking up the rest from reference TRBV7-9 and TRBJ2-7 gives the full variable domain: DTGVSQNPRHKITKRGQNVTFRCDPISEHNRLYWYRQTLGQGPEFLTYFQNEAQLEKSRLLSDRFSAERPKGSFSTLEIQRTEQGDSAMYLCASSPRRDQNEQYFGPGTRLTVT.